Listed here are 29 T cell receptor beta chains from one sample, sequenced in a study of regulatory T cells in long-lasting Graves disease. The TCR beta library used iRepertoire HTBI primers with Arm-PCR amplification of CDR3. Each CDR3 protein is one row after TCRdb ran MiXCR on the multiplex PCR reads. The sample lists around 460,000 distinct CDR3 sequences; approximately 23% were seen once. The time point was: persistent/refractory GD, antithyroid drugs over 5 years with positive TRAb. PBMC-extracted RNA yielded the TCR library. This sample comprised peripheral blood mononuclear cells (PBMCs), obtained when the disease was refractory, from a patient treated with antithyroid drugs. Receptors were obtained from a female donor with Graves disease.

In its sample, this clonotype was seen many times. This chain connects TRBV12-3 or TRBV12-4 to TRBJ1-2; D is unclear. The V end lost 1 base, the J end lost 8 bases, and 11 bases lay between the germline ends. The CDR3 is made up of 13 amino acids. CDR3 region: CASSLGRREGYTF. The DNA for the CDR3 is TGTGCCAGCAGTTTAGGGCGGCGCGAGGGCTACACCTTC.

This clonotype was seen repeatedly, ten times or more. The chain carries TRBV7-9 and TRBJ2-7; 7 positions match TRBD2. V shed 3 bases, J shed 7 bases, and the junction held 6 bases outside the gene matches. The CDR3 contains 13 residues. CDR1 and CDR2 (germline): SEHNR, FQNEAQ (reference sequence). As DNA, the CDR3 is TGTGCCAGCAGCTTCCTAGCCGGGGGGGAGCAGTACTTC. Its protein is CASSFLAGGEQYF. Together with reference TRBV7-9 and TRBJ2-7, the CDR3 gives the full variable domain: DTGVSQNPRHKITKRGQNVTFRCDPISEHNRLYWYRQTLGQGPEFLTYFQNEAQLEKSRLLSDRFSAERPKGSFSTLEIQRTEQGDSAMYLCASSFLAGGEQYFGPGTRLTVT.

J is TRBJ1-2 and V is TRBV11-3; D perhaps matches TRBD1 (5 bases). Germline CDR1 SGHNT, CDR2 YENEEA. The CDR3 covers 13 residues. V was clipped by 4 bases and J by 8 bases, with 14 bases between them. The DNA of the CDR3 is TGTGCCAGCAGCTACTCAGGGACTGCCGGCTACACCTTC. This encodes CASSYSGTAGYTF.

This chain uses TRBV6-1 with TRBJ1-5, with D possibly matching TRBD1 (6 bases). The CDR3 is 15 amino acids. In germline, CDR1 is MNHNS, CDR2 SASEGT. V shed 5 bases and J shed 5 bases, with 16 bases lying between them. CDR3 in DNA: TGTGCCAGCAGTCAACAGGGAGGGGGTGATCAGCCCCAGCATTTT. This translates into CASSQQGGGDQPQHF.

This clonotype was observed a handful of times. The V and J genes are TRBV5-1 and TRBJ1-1; D may be TRBD1 (6 bases). The CDR3 totals 16 residues. V was trimmed by 1 base and J by 0 bases, leaving 13 bases between them. CDR1 SGHRS and CDR2 YFSETQ come from the germline V gene. CDR3 nucleotide sequence: TGCGCCAGCAGCTTGTCCCCAGGGGACCTGAACACTGAAGCTTTCTTT. It specifies CASSLSPGDLNTEAFF.

There are many counts of this clonotype. V and J are TRBV9 and TRBJ2-7; 14 nucleotides line up with TRBD2. Germline CDR1 and CDR2: SGDLS and YYNGEE. The length of the CDR3 is 15 residues. V lost 4 bases to trimming and J lost 7 bases; unmatched junction nucleotides: 7. CDR3 bases: TGTGCCAGCAGCCCACGACTAGCGGGGGGGACTGAGCAGTACTTC. Translating gives CASSPRLAGGTEQYF.

This clonotype was recorded a few times. The chain joins TRBV6-1 to TRBJ1-1; D gene ambiguous. Germline values: CDR1 MNHNS, CDR2 SASEGT. V lost 6 bases to trimming and J lost 1 base, with 15 bases between them. This CDR3 is built from 15 residues. CDR3 coding DNA: TGTGCCAGCAGACCGAGGGTGGGAACGAACACTGAAGCTTTCTTT. Translating it yields CASRPRVGTNTEAFF.

In its sample, this clonotype was seen many times. The chain has TRBV7-2 and TRBJ1-6; D unresolved. The CDR3 covers 15 residues. The germline V gene has CDR1 SGHTA and CDR2 FQGNSA. V gave up 1 base and J gave up 10 bases, with 14 bases separating them. CDR3 nucleotide sequence: TGTGCCAGCAGCTTAGGGGCCGAGAGTCAGTCACCCCTCCACTTT. Translating it yields CASSLGAESQSPLHF.

Ten or more counts support this clonotype. One end of the junction fails to match germline, which may point to a read error. V and J are TRBV5-1 and TRBJ2-7; 10 bases match TRBD1. The germline gives CDR1 SGHRS, CDR2 YFSETQ. The CDR3 has 15 amino acids. This CDR3 is CASSLAGTGAYEQYF. The CDR3 DNA reads as TGTGCCAGCAGCTTAGCAGGGACAGGGGCCTACGAGCAGTACTTC.

This chain uses TRBV6-2 or TRBV6-3 with TRBJ1-5, with 8 bases that match TRBD1. V lost 8 bases and J lost 2; bases outside the gene matches: 14. Germline-derived CDR1 and CDR2 are MNHEY and SVGEGT. The CDR3 length is 17 residues. The CDR3 protein is CASGGLHQGAGNQPQHF. CDR3 sequence (DNA): TGTGCCAGCGGAGGACTCCATCAGGGGGCGGGCAATCAGCCCCAGCATTTT.

This clonotype was detected a few times. V usage is TRBV7-3 and J usage is TRBJ1-6, with D maybe TRBD1 (6 bases). This CDR3 region has 14 residues. Germline V lookup: CDR1 SGHTA, CDR2 FQGTGA. The V end was cut by 4 bases, the J end by 7 bases, with 11 bases between. CDR3 sequence: CASSSTGQNSPLHF. CDR3 DNA sequence: TGTGCCAGCAGCTCCACCGGACAGAATTCACCCCTCCACTTT.

This clonotype was seen a few times. The chain recombines TRBV30 with TRBJ1-4; maybe TRBD1 (5 bases). V was pared by 7 bases and J by 6 bases, with 18 bases between. This CDR3 is 14 amino acids long. Per germline, CDR1 GTSNPN and CDR2 SVGIG (reference sequence). The DNA for the CDR3 is TGTGCCTTTATCATGATGGGGGGGGATGAAAAACTGTTTTTT. Its protein is CAFIMMGGDEKLFF.

This rearrangement joins TRBV6-2 or TRBV6-3 to TRBJ2-7, with D uncertain. The germline V gene encodes CDR1 MNHEY and CDR2 SVGEGT. V lost 2 bases and J 7 bases, leaving 9 bases between the germline ends. The CDR3 covers 12 residues. The CDR3 spells CASSYAWSEQYF. CDR3 bases: TGTGCCAGCAGTTACGCTTGGAGTGAGCAGTACTTC.

This chain links TRBV2 with TRBJ2-4, with unresolved D. CDR1 is SNHLY and CDR2 is FYNNEI in the germline V gene. Deletions cut 6 bases from V and 11 bases from J, with 17 bases between. This CDR3 has 13 residues. The DNA of the CDR3 is TGTGCCAGCAGCCGAACGGTCCTCTCTGTTCAGTACTTC. This encodes CASSRTVLSVQYF.

The chain recombines TRBV28 with TRBJ2-3; weak D call: TRBD2 (5 bases). The CDR3 loop spans 14 amino acids. V was trimmed by 5 bases and J by 0 bases, leaving 9 bases between them. The germline gives CDR1 MDHEN, CDR2 SYDVKM. CDR3 region: CASSLRLSTDTQYF. CDR3 in DNA: TGTGCCAGCAGTCTCCGACTAAGCACAGATACGCAGTATTTT.

This clonotype showed up many times. The rearrangement uses TRBV6-1 and TRBJ1-1; possibly TRBD1 for D (5 bases). V shed 2 bases and J shed 5 bases, with 12 bases lying between them. The germline V gene encodes CDR1 MNHNS and CDR2 SASEGT. The CDR3 spans 14 residues. DNA of the CDR3: TGTGCCAGCAGTGAACAGGGTTTGGGGACTGAAGCTTTCTTT. This gives the protein CASSEQGLGTEAFF.

This clonotype was detected only a few times. The chain couples TRBV28 to TRBJ1-2; TRBD1 matches at 8 bases. Per the germline V gene, CDR1 is MDHEN and CDR2 is SYDVKM. Losses at the gene ends were 2 bases for V and 4 bases for J; bases not matched to a gene: 27. The CDR3 runs to 22 residues. The CDR3 DNA follows: TGTGCCAGCAGTTTAAGCCCCCTGACAGGGGCAATTTTAGGTCTATCGGTCTATGGCTACACCTTC. This encodes CASSLSPLTGAILGLSVYGYTF.

This clonotype has a handful of counts. This chain links TRBV20-1 with TRBJ2-6, with TRBD1 matching over 9 bases. The CDR3 is 15 residues long. CDR1 and CDR2 (germline): DFQATT, SNEGSKA (reference sequence). Losses at the gene ends were 4 bases for V and 4 bases for J; bases not matched to a gene: 5. The CDR3 region has the DNA TGCAGTGCTACCGGGACAGGGAAAGGGGCCAACGTCCTGACTTTC. It is translated as CSATGTGKGANVLTF.

Points on this clonotype: This may arise from a read error, as a much more abundant clone is one base away. This rearrangement joins TRBV28 to TRBJ2-3; D is undetermined. The V and J ends lost 2 bases and 4 bases respectively, with 7 bases between them. Looked up from germline, CDR1 is MDHEN and CDR2 is SYDVKM. The CDR3 covers 13 residues. CDR3 bases: TGTGCCAGCAGTTTAGGGCAGGCAGATACGCAGTATTTT. Translation gives CASSLGQADTQYF. Filled out from reference TRBV28 and TRBJ2-3, the complete variable domain reads DVKVTQSSRYLVKRTGEKVFLECVQDMDHENMFWYRQDPGLGLRLIYFSYDVKMKEKGDIPEGYSVSREKKERFSLILESASTNQTSMYLCASSLGQADTQYFGPGTRLTVL.

This clonotype was seen ten or more times. The genes are TRBV20-1 and TRBJ2-7; 7 positions match TRBD2. In germline, CDR1 is DFQATT, CDR2 SNEGSKA (reference sequence). The CDR3 has 12 residues. V lost 4 bases, J lost 3 bases, and 3 bases stayed unmatched. The CDR3 DNA reads TGCAGTGCTATTAGGGACTACTACGAGCAGTACTTC. Translation: CSAIRDYYEQYF.

On this clonotype itself: This probably arose from a read error, given a far larger clone one base away. The CDR3 here is CASSPTRRHRNTEAFF. Written as DNA, the CDR3 is TGTGCCAGCAGTCCAACCCGAAGACATAGGAACACTGAAGCTTTCTTT. This sequence joins TRBV7-2 and TRBJ1-1; D is uncertain. Per germline, CDR1 SGHTA and CDR2 FQGNSA. Between the trimmed V and J ends, which lost 6 bases and 1 base, there was a span of 18 bases. This CDR3 is built from 16 residues. Full variable domain (remainder filled in from reference TRBV7-2 and TRBJ1-1): GAGVSQSPSNKVTEKGKDVELRCDPISGHTALYWYRQSLGQGLEFLIYFQGNSAPDKSGLPSDRFSAERTGGSVSTLTIQRTQQEDSAVYLCASSPTRRHRNTEAFFGQGTRLTVV.

The rearrangement joins TRBV4-3 to TRBJ2-4; 11 bases are shared with TRBD1. Germline assignment: CDR1 LGHNA and CDR2 YSLEER. V lost 1 base, J lost 5 bases, and 1 base stayed unmatched. The CDR3 runs 15 residues. CDR3 sequence reads: CASSQGTGGQNIQYF. The CDR3 DNA reads TGCGCCAGCAGCCAAGGGACAGGGGGCCAAAACATTCAGTACTTC.

The gene calls are TRBV28 and TRBJ1-1; maybe TRBD1 (5 bases). The length of the CDR3 is 15 residues. Germline V gene sequence: CDR1 MDHEN, CDR2 SYDVKM. With 5 bases removed from V and 5 bases from J, the gap between germline ends came to 18 bases. The CDR3 protein is CASSPPSGGVTEAFF. DNA for the CDR3: TGTGCCAGCAGTCCGCCTTCTGGAGGGGTAACTGAAGCTTTCTTT.

Remarks on this clonotype: Relative to the germline gene, one junction end is altered; a read error may explain this. CDR3 region: CASSYGGARNEQSF. Here the CDR3 DNA reads TGTGCCAGCAGTTACGGGGGGGCGCGTAATGAGCAGTCCTTC. The J gene is TRBJ2-1, the V gene TRBV6-9, with 8 positions matching TRBD2. The CDR3 spans 14 residues. CDR1 is MNHGY, CDR2 SVAAGI, per germline.

In this sample, this clonotype turned up many times. The chain links TRBV6-1 to TRBJ2-7, with 7 nucleotides matching TRBD1. This CDR3 has 14 amino acids. The J segment lost 1 base and the V segment lost 7 bases, leaving 7 bases of the junction unmatched. Germline values: CDR1 MNHNS, CDR2 SASEGT. The CDR3 reads CASINQGVSYEQYF. The CDR3 nucleotides are TGTGCCAGCATCAACCAGGGGGTTTCCTACGAGCAGTACTTC.

The table lists this clonotype with many counts. The genes are TRBV9 and TRBJ1-2, with D perhaps TRBD1 (5 bases). The CDR3 is 15 amino acids. Trimming stripped 0 bases from V and 2 bases from J, with 11 bases between. CDR1 is SGDLS and CDR2 is YYNGEE in the germline V gene. The CDR3 region has the DNA TGTGCCAGCAGCGTAGAGGGACCTGCCAACTATGGCTACACCTTC. It translates to CASSVEGPANYGYTF.

V usage is TRBV6-1 and J usage is TRBJ2-7; D might be TRBD1 or TRBD2, each matching 5 bases. Germline values: CDR1 MNHNS, CDR2 SASEGT. The length of the CDR3 is 14 residues. V lost 5 bases and J lost 1, with 12 bases in between. CDR3 region: CASSRWDGSYEQYF. In DNA form, the CDR3 reads TGTGCCAGCAGTCGGTGGGACGGATCCTACGAGCAGTACTTC.

The chain uses TRBV4-3 and TRBJ1-1; no firm D call. With 2 bases removed from V and 4 bases from J, the gap between germline ends came to 11 bases. In germline, CDR1 is LGHNA, CDR2 YSLEER. The CDR3 is 14 amino acids. The CDR3 sequence: CASSQLGVGTEAFF. The DNA of the CDR3 is TGCGCCAGCAGCCAACTGGGAGTGGGCACTGAAGCTTTCTTT.

This clonotype showed up just a few times. The rearrangement uses TRBV29-1 and TRBJ2-7, with 12 bases aligning to TRBD1. The V and J ends lost 3 bases and 6 bases, in that order; junction bases with no gene match: 6. Germline V gives CDR1 SQVTM, CDR2 ANQGSEA. The CDR3 extends over 14 amino acids. DNA for the CDR3: TGCAGCGTTGAGGGACAGGGGGCGTGGGGCGAGCAGTACTTC. It translates to CSVEGQGAWGEQYF.